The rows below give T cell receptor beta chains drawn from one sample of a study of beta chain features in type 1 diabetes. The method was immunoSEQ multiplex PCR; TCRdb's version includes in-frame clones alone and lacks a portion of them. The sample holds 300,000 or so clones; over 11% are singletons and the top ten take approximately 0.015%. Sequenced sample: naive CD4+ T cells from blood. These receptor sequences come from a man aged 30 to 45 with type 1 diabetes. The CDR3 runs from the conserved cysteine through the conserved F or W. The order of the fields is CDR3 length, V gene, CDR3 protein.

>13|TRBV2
CASNYRDGQPQHF
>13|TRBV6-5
CASSYSLRAEAFF
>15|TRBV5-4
CASSLVRGTGTEAFF
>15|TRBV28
CASSFLTGSDTEAFF
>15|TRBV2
CASSEVRSQIGEQFF
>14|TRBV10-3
CAINTGTGLGEQYF
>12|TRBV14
CASSPSSYEQYF
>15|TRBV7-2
CASSLGFRGTDTQYF
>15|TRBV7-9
CASSFGQGYAYEQYF
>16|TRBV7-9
CASSLGTSGNTGELFF
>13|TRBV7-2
CASSPGRGSGYTF
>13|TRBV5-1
CASSFDSHQPQHF
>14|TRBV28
CASSYQQGNTEAFF
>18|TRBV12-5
CASAIAGTSGAFYNEQFF
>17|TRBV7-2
CASSPPRGLAGLNEQFF
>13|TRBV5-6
CASGLGQGQPQHF
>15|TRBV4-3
CASSQELGDSYGYTF
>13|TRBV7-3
CASSLVPGGEQFF
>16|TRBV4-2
CASSQTGGTANEKLFF
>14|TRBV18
CASSQRGTSYEQYF
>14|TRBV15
CATSLTWGADTQYF
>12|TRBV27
CASSSGLAPTKF
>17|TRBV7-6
CASSLRGRSTVSHEQFF